Sequencing of this T cell receptor beta chain was carried out in a study of beta chain features in type 1 diabetes (dated by TCRdb to the late 2010s). At the level of the whole study: Mean age, gender distribution, total cell number and subset yield did not differ between patients and healthy donors. A total of 100 million to 140 million sorted cells were examined across all samples, and the number of cells per subset was strongly correlated with RNA yield. The study compared the TCRB repertoires of sorted circulating CD4+ T cell subsets in recently diagnosed type 1 diabetes patients with those in matched healthy donors. Whereas all 30 or so donors provided naive and central memory subsets, regulatory and stem cell-like memory subsets were isolated from just 8 patients and roughly eight healthy donors. Beyond this particular receptor, the publication reports: The naive, central memory and regulatory TCRB repertoires appeared to resemble one another more closely among patients than among healthy donors. Only small numbers of individuals were included in the HLA sub-analyses, which left unresolved whether HLA type had any influence on TCRB rearrangement. Fewer insertions and more nucleotide deletions at VDJ recombination sites were observed in patients with type 1 diabetes, implying thymic rearrangement abnormalities. In all four CD4+ subsets, TCRB CDR3 length was moderately but significantly shorter in type 1 diabetes patients. Sequencing cDNA rather than genomic DNA could over-represent highly expressing activated cells, although activation and CD3 levels did not differ between groups. PCR might favor shorter templates, but patient and control samples were amplified and corrected together, so any skew would affect both groups equally.

Each donor gave one peripheral blood draw, around 100 mL on average, collected into heparinised tubes. Using a panel that included CD45RO, CCR7, CD25, CD127, CD95 and CD27, naive, central memory, regulatory and stem cell-like memory CD4+ T cells were sorted on a BD FACSAria II. All sorted populations exceeded 95% purity. Right away, PBMCs were isolated by Lymphoprep density gradient centrifugation and were stained directly, with no culture step. Samples were stained and sorted in pairs, with one healthy donor and one patient per experiment, so that batch effects were minimized. The entire isolated RNA was reverse transcribed using the High Capacity cDNA Reverse Transcription Kit, and thus expressed TCRB transcripts were sequenced. Deep immunoSEQ sequencing was applied to naive, central memory and regulatory T cell samples, giving an average of about 3.4 million total reads per sample. Sorted cells were lysed in RLT buffer, and RNA was extracted using DNase-treated RNeasy Micro or Mini kits according to cell number. To prevent cross-contamination, each cell subset was processed individually, whereas patient and healthy donor samples were processed jointly. The immunoSEQ multiplex PCR was used to amplify TCRB sequences from cDNA, yielding 87-bp fragments that span the CDR3 region. The amplicons were sequenced using the Illumina HiSeq platform. The original methods were these. PCR bias was computationally corrected using synthetic template baselines, reads within Hamming distance 2 were collapsed, and singletons that could not be merged were discarded. By aligning reads against IMGT, V, D and J genes, CDR3 length, and insertions or deletions at six rearrangement sites were assigned. Within each subset, clonotype counts were normalized to sorted cell number, after which true diversity and Gini coefficients were computed with the tcR R package. The overlap coefficient, calculated on TCRB nucleotide sequences, was used to measure repertoire sharing. Held by TCRdb, this immuneACCESS table contains in-frame sequences only and omits some clones. Under half of the omission traces to an unresolved V gene where checked; the cause of the rest is unknown. For V, J and clone size, that table is used; D and trimming come from the DNA. For this sample the table gives around 300,000 clones, of which about 15% were detected only once. The top ten clones comprise 6.7% of the sample.

Remarks on this clone: Its binding antigen is unknown. The record has no base qualities; no much larger clone is one base away.

This TCR came from a man younger than 45 in good health. The sequenced sample consisted of central memory CD4+ T cells from blood.

The CDR3: CASSLDLGGTGELFF. The nucleotide sequence reads TGCGCCAGCAGCTTGGACTTAGGGGGCACCGGGGAGCTGTTTTTT. The rearrangement combines TRBV5-1 with TRBJ2-2; TRBD1 is a possible D gene, resting on 6 matching bases. The CDR3 measures 15 amino acids from cysteine to phenylalanine. Only the CDR3 DNA is retained, 45 bases long and in frame from the first base. The trim is 0 bases for V and 4 bases for J, with a gap of 10 bases between the germline ends. Via the germline V gene, CDR1 is SGHRS and CDR2 YFSETQ.